A single sample is the source of the 15 T cell receptor beta chains below, sequenced in a study of CD8 T cells in Susac syndrome. It was with random hexamers that about 0.45 to 1 ug RNA was reverse transcribed. Via MiXCR, TCRdb re-called the immunoSEQ multiplex PCR reads, giving one row per CDR3 protein. The table shows approximately 77,000 distinct CDR3 sequences, with 85% to 95% occurring only once. Sequences were obtained from CD4+ T cells from PBMCs. These receptors were obtained from a human donor with Susac syndrome.

The chain carries TRBV18 and TRBJ2-5, with 7 bases that match TRBD1. J gave up 0 bases and V 4 bases, and 5 bases lay outside the gene matches. Germline assignment: CDR1 KGHSH and CDR2 LQKENI. This CDR3 has 15 residues. The CDR3 sequence is CASSRGGRDQETQYF. The CDR3 DNA reads TGTGCCAGCTCACGAGGGGGCCGTGACCAAGAGACCCAGTACTTC.

V gene TRBV2 combines with J gene TRBJ1-5, with D possibly matching TRBD1 (6 bases). Germline V CDR1 and CDR2: SNHLY, FYNNEI. This CDR3 is built from 14 residues. Trimming stripped 7 bases from V and 1 base from J, with 11 bases between. For the CDR3, the DNA is TGTGCCAGCACAGGGGCGCTGAGCAATCAGCCCCAGCATTTT. Translation gives CASTGALSNQPQHF.

The chain employs TRBV4-2 and TRBJ2-2; TRBD1 or TRBD2 may be the D gene (5 bases each). The germline gives CDR1 LGHNA, CDR2 YNFKEQ. Trimming left V 0 bases short and J 2 bases short, with 13 bases between. The CDR3 extends over 17 amino acids. The CDR3 DNA reads TGTGCCAGCAGCCAAGAGAAAGGTGGGGGAAACACCGGGGAGCTGTTTTTT. Its translation is CASSQEKGGGNTGELFF.

The chain links TRBV7-2 to TRBJ1-1, with D possibly being TRBD1 (5 bases). CDR3 length: 13 residues. The V and J ends lost 7 bases and 5 bases respectively, with 14 bases between them. Germline V gives CDR1 SGHTA, CDR2 FQGNSA. Written as DNA, the CDR3 is TGTGCCAGCACCCCCAGGGAAAGAACTGAAGCTTTCTTT. Its translation: CASTPRERTEAFF.

V gene TRBV18 combines with J gene TRBJ2-7; D is possibly TRBD2 (6 bases). V was cut by 6 bases and J by 8 bases, with 20 bases left in between. This CDR3 comprises 14 residues. CDR1 and CDR2 from the germline V gene are KGHSH and LQKENI. DNA of the CDR3: TGTGCCAGCTCCCTCGGGAACGGGGGTAAGCAGCAGTACTTC. Protein product: CASSLGNGGKQQYF.

A word on this clonotype: Mismatch with germline at one junction end may stem from a read error. The chain combines TRBV6-2 or TRBV6-3 with TRBJ2-7; 8 positions agree with TRBD1. The CDR3 sequence is 12 residues long. Germline V gene data show CDR1 as MNHEY and CDR2 as SVGEGT. CDR3 sequence: CASSRRDRFSNF. CDR3 DNA sequence: TGTGCCAGCAGTCGGAGGGACAGGTTTTCGAACTTC.

V is TRBV12-3 or TRBV12-4 and J is TRBJ2-1; TRBD1 or TRBD2 may be the D gene (5 bases each). The V end was cut by 2 bases, the J end by 5 bases, with 16 bases between. CDR3 length equals 16 residues. The CDR3 bases are TGTGCCAGCAGTTTATGGTTAGGGGAGATGAACAATGAGCAGTTCTTC. The encoded protein is CASSLWLGEMNNEQFF.

The rearrangement uses TRBV30 and TRBJ1-3; 7 bases line up with TRBD1. CDR3 length equals 17 residues. Germline V gives CDR1 GTSNPN, CDR2 SVGIG (reference sequence). J gave up 0 bases and V 4 bases, and 12 bases lay outside the gene matches. The CDR3 protein is CAWTPGQRPYSGNTIYF. The CDR3 coding sequence is TGTGCCTGGACCCCGGGACAGAGACCTTACTCTGGAAACACCATATATTTT.

This CDR3 is CASRDPGYGYTF. The CDR3 DNA sequence: TGTGCCAGCAGGGACCCGGGGTATGGCTACACCTTC. V usage is TRBV27 and J usage is TRBJ1-2; D remains unclear. Germline V gene sequence: CDR1 MNHEY, CDR2 SMNVEV (reference sequence). This CDR3 comprises 12 residues. V was shortened by 6 bases and J by 5 bases, with 10 bases between the two germline ends.

The chain links TRBV7-2 to TRBJ1-1, with unresolved D. Germline V lookup: CDR1 SGHTA, CDR2 FQGNSA. CDR3 length: 14 amino acids. Between the trimmed V and J ends, which lost 4 bases and 2 bases, there was a span of 11 bases. The CDR3 region has the DNA TGTGCCAGCAGCTCCTCTCACCGCAACACTGAAGCTTTCTTT. It specifies CASSSSHRNTEAFF.

The gene calls are TRBV28 and TRBJ2-7; 9 positions match TRBD1. V trimming: 6 bases; J trimming: 5 bases; junction bases outside the gene matches: 8. Germline-derived CDR1 and CDR2 are MDHEN and SYDVKM. The CDR3 length is 14 residues. Here the CDR3 DNA reads TGTGCCAGCAGCCGGGGGGACAGGGCCCACGAGCAGTACTTC. Translation: CASSRGDRAHEQYF. The full variable domain, in which reference TRBV28 and TRBJ2-7 provide the parts outside the CDR3, is DVKVTQSSRYLVKRTGEKVFLECVQDMDHENMFWYRQDPGLGLRLIYFSYDVKMKEKGDIPEGYSVSREKKERFSLILESASTNQTSMYLCASSRGDRAHEQYFGPGTRLTVT.

The chain uses TRBV20-1 and TRBJ2-1; D is unresolved. The CDR3 runs to 15 residues. Germline lookup yields CDR1 DFQATT and CDR2 SNEGSKA (reference sequence). V was clipped by 1 base and J by 1 base, with 11 bases between them. The CDR3 reads CSARVPLGSYNEQFF. CDR3 sequence (DNA): TGCAGTGCTAGAGTGCCTTTGGGGTCCTACAATGAGCAGTTCTTC.

Details on this clonotype: The junction does not match germline at one end; this may be a read error. The chain's CDR3 is CASSPQGFSEANVLTF. The CDR3 DNA reads TGTGCCAGCAGCCCCCAGGGGTTCTCTGAGGCCAACGTCCTGACTTTC. V and J are TRBV9 and TRBJ2-6; D is perhaps TRBD1 (6 bases). Germline V CDR1 and CDR2: SGDLS, YYNGEE. The CDR3 covers 16 residues.

The V and J genes are TRBV30 and TRBJ2-3; D not resolved. The V end lost 4 bases, the J end lost 2 bases, and 10 bases lay between the germline ends. CDR1 and CDR2 (germline): GTSNPN, SVGIG (reference sequence). The CDR3 spans 13 residues. This chain's CDR3 is CAWNRALTDTQYF. CDR3 nucleotides: TGTGCCTGGAACCGGGCCCTCACAGATACGCAGTATTTT.

The chain recombines TRBV3-1 with TRBJ1-2; maybe TRBD1 (6 bases). Per the germline V gene, CDR1 is LGHDT and CDR2 is YNNKEL (reference sequence). This CDR3 has 14 amino acids. The V and J ends lost 3 bases and 8 bases respectively, with 16 bases between them. The CDR3 protein is CASSHRWGDIGYTF. The CDR3 bases are TGTGCCAGCAGCCACCGCTGGGGGGACATCGGCTACACCTTC.